The entry below gives a single T cell receptor beta chain sequence along with its context. An end of the junction differs from the germline gene, which may be a read error. These data are taken from a study of CD8 T cells in Susac syndrome. Random hexamers were used to reverse transcribe the RNA input (about 0.5 to 1 ug). An immunoSEQ multiplex PCR amplified TCR beta CDR3 over 54 Vbeta and 13 Jbeta. TCRdb re-derived calls from the immunoSEQ multiplex PCR reads in MiXCR, one entry per CDR3 protein. The sample comprises 70,000 or so distinct CDR3 sequences, less than 95% of which are singletons, and about 0.4% rests with the top ten. Sequencing of TCR beta was undertaken in CD8+ and CD4+ T cells derived from blood. The multiple sclerosis control group was made up of treatment-naive patients with stable or active relapsing-remitting disease. Negative isolation yielded CD4+ and CD8+ T cells, and FACS enriched TEMRA cells.

The CDR3 runs to 11 residues. The receptor comes from a human donor with multiple sclerosis. Sequenced sample: CD8+ T cells from PBMCs. V and J are TRBV12-3 or TRBV12-4 and TRBJ2-1; TRBD1 matches at 9 bases. The CDR3 spells CASSSRTGVIF. In DNA, the CDR3 is TGTGCCAGCAGTTCCCGGACAGGGGTGATCTTC.